This T cell receptor (beta chain) was identified during a study of neoadjuvant anti-PD-1 for oral cavity cancer. In the study overall: Non-progressing patients received a fourth nivolumab dose near day 43, then surgery on days 50-56.

Study results and caveats: Only three patients per response group were TCR-analyzed; validation needed.

The CDR3 loop spans 12 amino acids. V was shortened by 0 bases and J by 7 bases, with 6 bases between the two germline ends. Germline V gives CDR1 GTSNPN, CDR2 SVGIG (reference sequence). Time point given: after neoadjuvant nivolumab, at surgical resection. Comment on this clone: The antigen remains unidentified.

Most PBMC samples had 400 to 550 ng input DNA in six replicates. This table comes from immunoSEQ multiplex PCR, and its TCRdb copy is limited to in-frame clones, with some not included. Among under 15,000 clones listed, 60% to 75% were seen once. The TCR comes from a person between 35 and 79 years old with oral cavity squamous cell carcinoma. Sequencing used PBMCs, obtained after nivolumab (anti-PD-1) treatment. The chain uses TRBV30 and TRBJ1-4; no definite D call. The DNA of the CDR3 is TGTGCCTGGAGTGTATCCCCTGAAAAACTGTTTTTT. Its protein is CAWSVSPEKLFF.